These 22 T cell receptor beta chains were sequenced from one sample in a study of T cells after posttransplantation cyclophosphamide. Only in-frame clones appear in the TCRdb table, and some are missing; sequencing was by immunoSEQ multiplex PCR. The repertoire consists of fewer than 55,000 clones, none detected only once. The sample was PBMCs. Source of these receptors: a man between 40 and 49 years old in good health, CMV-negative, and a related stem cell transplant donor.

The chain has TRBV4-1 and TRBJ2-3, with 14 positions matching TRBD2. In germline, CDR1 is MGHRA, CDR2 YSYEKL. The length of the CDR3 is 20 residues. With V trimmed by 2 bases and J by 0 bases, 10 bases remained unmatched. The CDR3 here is CASSQSPGLAGVLSTDTQYF. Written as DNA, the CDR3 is TGCGCCAGCAGCCAATCGCCGGGACTAGCGGGGGTGTTAAGCACAGATACGCAGTATTTT.

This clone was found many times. As DNA, the CDR3 is TGTGCCAGCAGTCCGACAGGGGGGAACACTGAAGCTTTCTTT. Translated, it gives CASSPTGGNTEAFF. The chain carries TRBV5-4 and TRBJ1-1; TRBD1 matches 9 bases. The V gene's germline CDR1 is SGHNT and CDR2 YYREEE (reference sequence). V trimming: 5 bases; J trimming: 1 base; junction bases outside the gene matches: 3. The CDR3 runs to 14 residues.

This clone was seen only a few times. The CDR3 here is CASSERDRVWYEQYF. The CDR3 DNA reads as TGTGCCAGCAGTGAACGGGACAGGGTTTGGTACGAGCAGTACTTC. The genes are TRBV2 and TRBJ2-7; TRBD1 agrees at 9 bases. The J segment lost 4 bases and the V segment lost 2 bases, leaving 6 bases of the junction unmatched. This CDR3 is built from 15 residues. Germline V CDR1 and CDR2: SNHLY, FYNNEI. Together with reference TRBV2 and TRBJ2-7, the CDR3 gives the full variable domain: EPEVTQTPSHQVTQMGQEVILRCVPISNHLYFYWYRQILGQKVEFLVSFYNNEISEKSEIFDDQFSVERPDGSNFTLKIRSTKLEDSAMYFCASSERDRVWYEQYFGPGTRLTVT.

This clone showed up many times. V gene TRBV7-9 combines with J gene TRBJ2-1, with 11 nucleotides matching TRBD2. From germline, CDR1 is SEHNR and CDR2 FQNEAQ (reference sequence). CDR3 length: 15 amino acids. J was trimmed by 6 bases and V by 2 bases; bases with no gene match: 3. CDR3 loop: CASSLRLAGLNEQFF. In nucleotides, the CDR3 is TGTGCCAGCAGCTTAAGACTAGCGGGACTCAATGAGCAGTTCTTC.

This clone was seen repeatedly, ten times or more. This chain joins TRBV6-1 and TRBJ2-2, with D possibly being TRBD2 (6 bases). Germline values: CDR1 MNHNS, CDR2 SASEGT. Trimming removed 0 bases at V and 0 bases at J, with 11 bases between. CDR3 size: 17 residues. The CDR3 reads CASSEAGGSTNTGELFF. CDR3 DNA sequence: TGTGCCAGCAGTGAAGCGGGAGGCAGCACGAACACCGGGGAGCTGTTTTTT.

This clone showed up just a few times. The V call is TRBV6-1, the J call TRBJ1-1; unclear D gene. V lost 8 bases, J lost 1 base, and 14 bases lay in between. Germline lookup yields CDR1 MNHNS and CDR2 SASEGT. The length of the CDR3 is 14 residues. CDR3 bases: TGTGCCAGCTCCCTCAGCCCAGGGAACACTGAAGCTTTCTTT. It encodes CASSLSPGNTEAFF.

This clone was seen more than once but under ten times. The CDR3, as DNA: TGTGCCATCAGTGAGAGACGGTTGGGGGACAGGGCCTTGCATGAGCAGTTCTTC. Translating it yields CAISERRLGDRALHEQFF. The V call is TRBV10-3, the J call TRBJ2-1, with TRBD1 matching 9 bases. The CDR3 sequence is 18 residues long. Looked up from germline, CDR1 is ENHRY and CDR2 is SYGVKD. V shed 2 bases, J shed 8 bases, and the junction held 16 bases outside the gene matches.

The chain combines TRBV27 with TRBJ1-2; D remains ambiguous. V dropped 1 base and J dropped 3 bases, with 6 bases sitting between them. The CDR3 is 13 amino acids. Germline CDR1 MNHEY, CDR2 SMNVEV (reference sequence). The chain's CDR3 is CASSLFGDYGYTF. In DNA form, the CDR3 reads TGTGCCAGCAGTTTATTCGGGGACTATGGCTACACCTTC.

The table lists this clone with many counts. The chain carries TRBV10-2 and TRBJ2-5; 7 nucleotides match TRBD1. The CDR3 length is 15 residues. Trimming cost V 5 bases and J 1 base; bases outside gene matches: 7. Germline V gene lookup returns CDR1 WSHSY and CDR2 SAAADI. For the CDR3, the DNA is TGCGCCAGCAGTCCTCGAGGGGGCCCCCAAGAGACCCAGTACTTC. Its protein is CASSPRGGPQETQYF.

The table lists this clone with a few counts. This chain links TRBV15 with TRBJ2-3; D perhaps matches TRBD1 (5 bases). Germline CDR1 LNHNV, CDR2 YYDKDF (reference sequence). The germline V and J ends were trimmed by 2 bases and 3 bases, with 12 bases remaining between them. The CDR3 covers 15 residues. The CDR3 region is CATSRQGGRTDTQYF. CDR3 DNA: TGTGCCACCAGCAGACAGGGTGGAAGGACAGATACGCAGTATTTT.

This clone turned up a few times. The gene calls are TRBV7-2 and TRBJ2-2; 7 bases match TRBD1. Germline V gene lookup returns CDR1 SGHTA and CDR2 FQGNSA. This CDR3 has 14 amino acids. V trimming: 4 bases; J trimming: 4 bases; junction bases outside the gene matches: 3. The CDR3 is CASSSTGVTGELFF. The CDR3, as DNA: TGTGCCAGCAGCTCCACAGGGGTCACCGGGGAGCTGTTTTTT.

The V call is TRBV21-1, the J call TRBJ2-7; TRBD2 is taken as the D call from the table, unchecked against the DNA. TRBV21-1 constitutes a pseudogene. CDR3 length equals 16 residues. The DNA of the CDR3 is TGTGCCAGCAGCAAAGACACTAGCGATTCCTCCTACGAGCAGTACGTC. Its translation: CASSKDTSDSSYEQYV.

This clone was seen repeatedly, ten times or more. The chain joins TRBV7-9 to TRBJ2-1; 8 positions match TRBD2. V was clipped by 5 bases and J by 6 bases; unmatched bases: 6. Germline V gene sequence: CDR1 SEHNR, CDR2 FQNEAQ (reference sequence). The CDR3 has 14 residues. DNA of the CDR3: TGTGCCAGCAGCGGGGACGCGGGGGGCAATGAGCAGTTCTTC. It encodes CASSGDAGGNEQFF.

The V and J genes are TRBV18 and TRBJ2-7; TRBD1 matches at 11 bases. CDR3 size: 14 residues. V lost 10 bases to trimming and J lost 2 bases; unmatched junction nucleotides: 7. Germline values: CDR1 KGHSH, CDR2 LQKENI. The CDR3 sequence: CATSWGQGAYEQYF. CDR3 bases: TGTGCCACGTCCTGGGGACAGGGGGCCTACGAGCAGTACTTC.

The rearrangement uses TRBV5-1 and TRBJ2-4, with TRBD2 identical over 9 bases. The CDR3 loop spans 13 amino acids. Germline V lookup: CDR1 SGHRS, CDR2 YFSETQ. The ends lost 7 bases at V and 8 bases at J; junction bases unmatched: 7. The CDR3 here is CASGRGGEDIQYF. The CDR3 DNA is TGCGCCAGCGGGCGCGGGGGGGAGGACATTCAGTACTTC.

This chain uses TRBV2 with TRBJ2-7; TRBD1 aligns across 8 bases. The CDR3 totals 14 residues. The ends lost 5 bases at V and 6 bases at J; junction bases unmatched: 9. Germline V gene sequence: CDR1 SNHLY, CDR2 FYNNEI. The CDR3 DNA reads TGTGCCAGCAGTATCCCCGGACAGGGAGGCGAGCAGTACTTC. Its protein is CASSIPGQGGEQYF.

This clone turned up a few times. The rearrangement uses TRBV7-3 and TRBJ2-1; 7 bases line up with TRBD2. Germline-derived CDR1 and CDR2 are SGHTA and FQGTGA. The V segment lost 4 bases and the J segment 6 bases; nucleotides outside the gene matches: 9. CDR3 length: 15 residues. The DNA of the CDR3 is TGTGCCAGCAGCTCCCGGACTAGTAGAACCAATGAGCAGTTCTTC. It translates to CASSSRTSRTNEQFF.

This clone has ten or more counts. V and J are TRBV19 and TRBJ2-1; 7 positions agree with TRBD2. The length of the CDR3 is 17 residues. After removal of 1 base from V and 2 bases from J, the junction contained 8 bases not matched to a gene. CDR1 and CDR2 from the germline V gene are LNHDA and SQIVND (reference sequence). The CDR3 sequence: CASSIGSGEQAYNEQFF. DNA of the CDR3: TGTGCCAGTAGTATAGGGAGCGGGGAGCAGGCCTACAATGAGCAGTTCTTC.

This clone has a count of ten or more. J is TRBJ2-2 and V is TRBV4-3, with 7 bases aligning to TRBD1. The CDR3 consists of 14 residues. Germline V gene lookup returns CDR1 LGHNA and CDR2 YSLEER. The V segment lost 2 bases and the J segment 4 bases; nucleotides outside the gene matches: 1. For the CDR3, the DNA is TGCGCCAGCAGCCAATCAGGGGGCACCGGGGAGCTGTTTTTT. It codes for CASSQSGGTGELFF.

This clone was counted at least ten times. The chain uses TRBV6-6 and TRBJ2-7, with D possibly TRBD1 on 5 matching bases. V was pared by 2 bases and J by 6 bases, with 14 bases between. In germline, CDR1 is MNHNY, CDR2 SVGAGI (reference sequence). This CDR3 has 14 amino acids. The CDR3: CASSYLGETTEQYV. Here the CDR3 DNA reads TGTGCCAGCAGTTACCTAGGGGAAACAACCGAGCAGTACGTC.

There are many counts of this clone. CDR3 coding DNA: TGTGCCAGCAGTTTAGTGGGTCGGGTCACTGAAGCTTTCTTT. Its protein product is CASSLVGRVTEAFF. The chain carries TRBV27 and TRBJ1-1; D is uncertain. Between the trimmed V and J ends, which lost 2 bases and 4 bases, there was a span of 11 bases. Germline CDR1 MNHEY, CDR2 SMNVEV (reference sequence). CDR3 length equals 14 residues.

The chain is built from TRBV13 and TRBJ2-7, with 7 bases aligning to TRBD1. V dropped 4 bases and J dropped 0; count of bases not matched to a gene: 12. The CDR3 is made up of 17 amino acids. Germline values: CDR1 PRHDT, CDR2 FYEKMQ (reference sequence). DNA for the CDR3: TGTGCCAGCAGCTCCTCTAGAGGGGGCTGGAGCTCCTACGAGCAGTACTTC. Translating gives CASSSSRGGWSSYEQYF.